This record concerns one T cell receptor beta chain sequence. In this sample, this clonotype turned up a few times. The specificity of this receptor is unknown. No quality values exist for individual bases; no much larger clone is one base distant. The data were taken from a study of T cell repertoires in aging, cancer and after chemotherapy (dated by TCRdb to between 2019 and 2020). A note on the overall study: Donors spanned six age groups from 30 or younger to 70 or older, with at least three individuals per group. The complete dataset included approximately 8.8 million TCR reads. Alongside 95 to 100 healthy donors serving as a reference group, the cohort included 218 cancer patients, of whom roughly 91 had hematological cancers and about 130 had solid cancers. To examine immunoaging and T cell reconstitution after chemotherapy, the study profiled TCR beta repertoires in peripheral blood from healthy donors and cancer patients. Paired pre- and post-chemotherapy samples in the hematological group came from chronic lymphocytic leukemia patients treated with fludarabine- or bendamustine-based regimens.

TCR beta rearrangements were amplified from genomic DNA isolated from peripheral blood, not from sorted cells or RNA. Results the study describes overall, beyond this receptor: Hematological cancer patients had infiltration of lymphoid organs, and this infiltration may itself impair thymic emigration or peripheral T cell expansion. In both cancer cohorts, median generation probability rose over the chemotherapy interval, which suggests that the repertoire was reconstituted through rebound thymic output. In healthy donors, the decline in TCR diversity with age was mainly due to loss of richness, whereas in cancer patients loss of evenness also played a role. Compared with age-matched healthy donors, untreated patients with hematological or solid cancers had significantly lower TCR diversity and higher clonality in blood. According to the authors, the repertoire data do not allow conclusions to be drawn about immunological memory after chemotherapy.

Rearranged TRB sequences spanning V, D and J segments were amplified in a multiplex touch-down PCR with a mixed TRB-A/B primer pool. Illumina adapters and sample indices were attached to the amplicons in two consecutive PCR reactions using Phusion HS II polymerase. Amplicons were gel-purified with the NucleoSpin Gel and PCR Clean-up kit, then checked with Qubit and an Agilent 2100 Bioanalyzer. Libraries were sequenced on an Illumina MiSeq using 600-cycle, single-indexed, paired-end runs. As for how the authors treated the data: MiXCR versions 2.12 and 3.0.5 were used to process the TRB sequences. Each unique CDR3 nucleotide sequence counted as one clone, and only productive sequences with at least two reads were retained. Repertoire metrics included Shannon diversity, evenness, clonality (one minus evenness), and alpha-parameterized diversity profiles from alpha 0 to 5. The IGoR algorithm was used to calculate generation probabilities of clones in the paired pre- and post-chemotherapy samples. Starting from the raw public reads, TCRdb applied fastp trimming at Q25, assembled clones with MiXCR and retained in-frame beta chains. Each record represents a unique CDR3 protein, reported with the most common genes and DNA among its rows. TCRdb's processing, not the authors', yielded these V and J calls. Here the sample has around 13,000 distinct CDR3 sequences; about 27% occur a single time. The ten most abundant clones make up approximately 9.3% of the sample.

From cysteine to phenylalanine, the CDR3 is 14 amino acids long. Just the 42-base CDR3 DNA is kept, in frame starting at base 1. V loses 6 bases of germline sequence and J loses 4 bases, and the interval between the two ends is 13 bases. The germline V gene encodes CDR1 ENHRY and CDR2 SYGVKD. The sequence is built from TRBV10-3 and TRBJ1-3; the D gene cannot be named for sure. This TCR was sampled from a human donor with a blood cancer. Sequencing input: blood. The CDR3 protein: CAIRDDRGGNTIYF. The bases read TGTGCCATCAGAGATGACCGAGGAGGAAACACCATATATTTT.